The present T cell receptor (beta chain) was sequenced within a study of OX40 agonist ivuxolimab in advanced cancers. General observations from the study: Certain nonresponders additionally had low normalized T-cell clonal expansion.

For this clone: What it binds is unknown.

Clones were sequenced by immunoSEQ multiplex PCR, and TCRdb holds only the in-frame ones, with some missing. Among approximately 75,000 clones, 90% were seen once, and the ten largest hold about 0.4%. The CDR3 has 16 residues. V was shortened by 2 bases and J by 1 base, with 13 bases between the two germline ends. The germline CDR1 and CDR2 sequences are SGDLS and YYNGEE. The chain combines TRBV9 with TRBJ1-5; no reliable D call. The receptor was isolated from an adult with an advanced solid tumor such as melanoma, head and neck, liver or kidney cancer. The sequencing here drew on CD4+ or CD8+ T cells sorted from blood, taken in a trial of the OX40 agonist ivuxolimab. CDR3 sequence reads: CASSVGLGESNQPQHF. The CDR3 nucleotides are TGTGCCAGCAGCGTCGGCCTTGGGGAGAGCAATCAGCCCCAGCATTTT.